This T cell receptor (beta chain) stems from a study of early stage breast cancer tumors. Study-wide findings and caveats: Tumor and normal breast were distinguished via blood comparison in most of the 16 patients. Compared with adjacent normal breast, tumors showed 2 to 2.5-fold denser, more clonal T cells.

Sequenced by immunoSEQ multiplex PCR; TCRdb stores in-frame clones only, minus some. In the table there are some 30,000 clones, about four fifths of which are singletons. Concerning this clone: Its antigen remains unidentified.

The CDR3 runs 18 residues. Trimming stripped 1 base from V and 0 bases from J, with 13 bases between. Germline V gives CDR1 SGHTA, CDR2 FQGTGA. What was sequenced was blood. The origin of this receptor is a person aged 45-60 years with breast cancer. V usage is TRBV7-3 and J usage is TRBJ2-6, with a weak D call TRBD2 (7 bases). The CDR3 is CASSLRRGQNSGANVLTF. In DNA form, the CDR3 reads TGTGCCAGCAGCTTAAGGCGGGGGCAGAACTCTGGGGCCAACGTCCTGACTTTC.